A single sample is the source of the 4 T cell receptor beta chains below, sequenced in a study of T cell repertoires in cytomegalovirus infection. TCRdb redid the calling of the reads with MiXCR, one entry per CDR3 protein. The sample contains over 150,000 distinct CDR3 sequences, 17% of which appear only once. The sequenced sample consisted of CD8+ T cells from PBMCs. The receptors stem from a human donor in good health (CMV status not recorded). Some clones in this sample may be carry-over from other donors' samples.

This chain links TRBV7-8 with TRBJ2-4; 10 bases line up with TRBD1. The V gene end was trimmed by 7 bases and the J gene end by 0 bases; junction bases not matched to a gene: 12. The germline V gene encodes CDR1 SGHVS and CDR2 FQNEAQ. This CDR3 is 18 amino acids long. CDR3 residues: CASNPDPGTGEAKNIQYF. CDR3 DNA: TGTGCCAGCAACCCAGACCCGGGGACAGGGGAAGCCAAAAACATTCAGTACTTC.

The chain recombines TRBV4-3 with TRBJ1-6; 8 bases are a match to TRBD1. V trimming: 1 base; J trimming: 2 bases; junction bases outside the gene matches: 4. Germline V CDR1 and CDR2: LGHNA, YSLEER. The CDR3 has 17 residues. CDR3: CASSQGQGTPYNSPLHF. The CDR3 coding sequence is TGCGCCAGCAGCCAAGGACAGGGGACACCCTATAATTCACCCCTCCACTTT.

As to this clonotype: One end of the junction varies from germline; a read error may be responsible. This CDR3 is CASSLNRPAPGQGINF. CDR3 sequence (DNA): TGTGCCAGCAGCTTAAACCGTCCCGCCCCGGGACAGGGGATAAACTTC. V is TRBV7-9 and J is TRBJ2-7; TRBD1 agrees at 10 bases. Looked up from germline, CDR1 is SEHNR and CDR2 is FQNEAQ (reference sequence). CDR3 size: 16 residues.

This clonotype was observed a few times. The genes are TRBV9 and TRBJ1-2; D might be TRBD1 (5 bases). V lost 4 bases and J lost 2, with 15 bases in between. This CDR3 is built from 15 residues. CDR1 SGDLS and CDR2 YYNGEE come from the germline V gene. The CDR3 loop reads CASSSEGHRNYGYTF. CDR3 nucleotides: TGTGCCAGCAGCTCCGAGGGGCACCGAAACTATGGCTACACCTTC.